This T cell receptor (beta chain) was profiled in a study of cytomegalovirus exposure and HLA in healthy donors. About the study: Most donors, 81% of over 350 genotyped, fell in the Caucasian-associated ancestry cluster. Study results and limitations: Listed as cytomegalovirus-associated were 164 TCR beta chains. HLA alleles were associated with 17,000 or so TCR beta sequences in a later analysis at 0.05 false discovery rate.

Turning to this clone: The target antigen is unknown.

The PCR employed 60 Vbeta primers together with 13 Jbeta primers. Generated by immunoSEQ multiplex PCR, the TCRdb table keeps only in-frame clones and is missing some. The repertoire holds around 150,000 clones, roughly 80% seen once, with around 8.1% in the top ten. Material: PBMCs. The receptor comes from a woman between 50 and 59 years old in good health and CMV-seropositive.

CDR3 nucleotides: TGTGCCAGCAGCCCCCAGTGGTCTCAAAACACCATATATTTT. It yields the protein CASSPQWSQNTIYF. The chain combines TRBV7-2 with TRBJ1-3; the D is unclear. The V gene's germline CDR1 is SGHTA and CDR2 FQGNSA. The CDR3 has 14 amino acids. Trimming shortened V by 5 bases and J by 6 bases, and 14 bases separated the two germline ends.